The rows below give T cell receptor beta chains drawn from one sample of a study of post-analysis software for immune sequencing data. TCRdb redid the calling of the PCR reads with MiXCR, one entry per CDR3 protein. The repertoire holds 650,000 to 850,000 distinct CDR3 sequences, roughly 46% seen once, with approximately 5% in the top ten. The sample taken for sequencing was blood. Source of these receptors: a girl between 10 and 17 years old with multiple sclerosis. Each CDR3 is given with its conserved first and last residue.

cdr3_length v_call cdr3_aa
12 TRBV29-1 CSVDRVNYGYTF
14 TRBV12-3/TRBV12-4 CASRSGQVGETQYF
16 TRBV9 CASSPPTGVRQETQYF
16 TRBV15 CATSRDKAGGHEKLFF
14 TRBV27 CASRESGRGNEQFF
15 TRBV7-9 CASSSSKILPYEQYF
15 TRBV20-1 CSARDPYSGANVLTF
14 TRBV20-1 CSASLPRGRLGYTF
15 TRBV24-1 CATSSPSGRKGEQFF
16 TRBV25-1 CASSELYQAPNTEAFF
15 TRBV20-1 CSATTPTRPNTEAFF
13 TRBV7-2 CASSARERDGYTF
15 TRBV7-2 CASSLDGTEHQPQHF
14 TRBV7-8 CASRADREYYEQYF
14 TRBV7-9 CASSYDRGLYEQYF
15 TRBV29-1 CSALPRVGKGAEQYF
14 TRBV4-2 CASSQGQAQETQYF
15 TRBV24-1 CATSDPRAWGYEQYF
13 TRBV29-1 CSVVDWASYEQYF
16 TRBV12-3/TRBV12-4 CASNPVGARLTDTQYF
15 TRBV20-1 CSARIRQGPYNEQFF
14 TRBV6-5 CATSLEPYNSPLHF
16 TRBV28 CASSLLAGHITDTQYF
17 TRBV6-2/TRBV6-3 CASTPYSRLSSYNEQFF
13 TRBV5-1 CASSLAVAYEQYF
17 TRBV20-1 CSALAGTGDFSNQPQHF
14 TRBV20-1 CSATVGGGSDEQFF
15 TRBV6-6 CASSYAGTGHEKLFF
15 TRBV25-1 CASSEYGASNTEAFF
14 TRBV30 CAWTSGSPHYEQYF
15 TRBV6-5 CASSSRQGAVNGYTF
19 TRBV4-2 CASSQDWGSGRVFSNEQFF
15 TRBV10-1 CASSNPGEGTDTQYF
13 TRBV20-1 CSAPISSGNTIYF
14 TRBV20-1 CSARTLEGIYEQYF
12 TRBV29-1 CSVGVSSYEQYF
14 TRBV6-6 CASTPGGGNQPQHF
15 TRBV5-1 CASSYLGPSTDTQYF
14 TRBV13 CASSLGLRADGYTF
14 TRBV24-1 CATSDPSDSGRWYF
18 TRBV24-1 CATSEDKRDEANTGELFF
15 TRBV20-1 CSAKGLAGGSYEQYF
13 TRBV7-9 CASSYLTNTEAFF
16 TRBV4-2 CASSQTDGRRGYGYTF
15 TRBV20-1 CSARDPILTGETQYF
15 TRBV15 CATSRDTTGSATQYF
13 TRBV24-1 CATSPTGYNEQFF
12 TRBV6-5 CASSSGAKEQYF
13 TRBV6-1 CASRQGVNTEAFF
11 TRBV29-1 CSVRGAYEQYF
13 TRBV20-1 CSASLSSYNEQFF
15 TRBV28 CASNDSGFSYNEQFF
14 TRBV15 CATSRDRNNQPQHF
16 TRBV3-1 CASSTRRRDRPVGYTF
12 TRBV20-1 CGARVSGMKQFF